Sequencing of this TCR beta chain was carried out in a study of monozygotic twins with inflammatory bowel disease. General study findings and limits: Individual T cell subtypes were not distinguishable. IBD-affected twins scored below their healthy co-twins in TCRbeta diversity (inverse Simpson). Compared with healthy twins, IBD patients shared fewer clonotypes with others, especially with disease activity.

Each CDR3 protein gets one entry in TCRdb, which reprocessed the 5' RACE reads and gives no DNA. Across around 230,000 distinct CDR3 sequences, the top ten clones capture around 1.5% of the sample. Collection of a 2.5 ml blood sample took place per donor. CDR3 length equals 14 residues. Germline lookup yields CDR1 SGHTA and CDR2 FQGNSA. Regarding this clonotype: The target antigen is unknown.

This sequence joins TRBV7-2 and TRBJ2-3. The source is a human donor with ulcerative colitis or Crohn's disease, or a healthy co-twin of an affected twin (not recorded which). Sequencing was done on a sample of blood. The CDR3 loop reads CASSFRSYTDTQYF.